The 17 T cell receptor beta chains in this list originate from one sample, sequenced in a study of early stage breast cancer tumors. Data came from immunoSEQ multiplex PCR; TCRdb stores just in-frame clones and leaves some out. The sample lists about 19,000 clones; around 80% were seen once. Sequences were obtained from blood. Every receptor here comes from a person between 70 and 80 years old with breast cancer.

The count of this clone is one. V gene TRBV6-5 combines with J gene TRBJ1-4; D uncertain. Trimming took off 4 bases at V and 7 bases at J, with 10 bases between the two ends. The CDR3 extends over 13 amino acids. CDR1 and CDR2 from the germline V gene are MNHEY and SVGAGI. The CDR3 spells CASSSLTREKLFF. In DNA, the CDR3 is TGTGCCAGCAGTTCCCTGACACGTGAAAAACTGTTTTTT.

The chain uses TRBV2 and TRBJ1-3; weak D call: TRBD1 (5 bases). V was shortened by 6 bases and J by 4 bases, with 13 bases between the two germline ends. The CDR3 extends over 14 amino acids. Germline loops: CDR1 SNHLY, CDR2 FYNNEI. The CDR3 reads CASSPFGAGNTIYF. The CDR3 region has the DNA TGTGCCAGCAGCCCGTTTGGGGCGGGAAACACCATATATTTT. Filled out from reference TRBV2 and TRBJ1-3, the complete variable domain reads EPEVTQTPSHQVTQMGQEVILRCVPISNHLYFYWYRQILGQKVEFLVSFYNNEISEKSEIFDDQFSVERPDGSNFTLKIRSTKLEDSAMYFCASSPFGAGNTIYFGEGSWLTVV.

DNA of the CDR3: TGCGCCAGCAGTCTTAAGACAGGGGATCAGCCCCAGCATTTT. This sequence encodes CASSLKTGDQPQHF. The rearrangement uses TRBV23-1 and TRBJ1-5; 8 bases are a match to TRBD1. TRBV23-1 is designated an ORF whose function remains uncertain. V gave up 4 bases and J gave up 5 bases; unmatched junction bases: 4. The CDR3 loop spans 14 amino acids.

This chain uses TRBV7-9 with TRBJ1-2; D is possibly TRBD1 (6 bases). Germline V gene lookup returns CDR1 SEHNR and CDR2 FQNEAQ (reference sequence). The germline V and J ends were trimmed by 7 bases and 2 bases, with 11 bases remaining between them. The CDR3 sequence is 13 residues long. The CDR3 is CASNSGTNYGYTF. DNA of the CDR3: TGTGCCAGCAATTCCGGGACAAACTATGGCTACACCTTC. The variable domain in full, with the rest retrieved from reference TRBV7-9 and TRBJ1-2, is DTGVSQNPRHKITKRGQNVTFRCDPISEHNRLYWYRQTLGQGPEFLTYFQNEAQLEKSRLLSDRFSAERPKGSFSTLEIQRTEQGDSAMYLCASNSGTNYGYTFGSGTRLTVV.

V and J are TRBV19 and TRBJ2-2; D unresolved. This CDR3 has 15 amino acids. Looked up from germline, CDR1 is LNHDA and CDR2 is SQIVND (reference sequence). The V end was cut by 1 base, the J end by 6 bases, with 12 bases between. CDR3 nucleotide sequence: TGTGCCAGTAGTATAGGTTCAACACATTCCGGGGAGCTGTTTTTT. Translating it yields CASSIGSTHSGELFF.

CDR3 DNA sequence: TGTGCCAGCGGGACTAGCGGGGCCCCAGATACGCAGTATTTT. The encoded protein is CASGTSGAPDTQYF. The chain links TRBV7-9 to TRBJ2-3, with 13 positions matching TRBD2. After removal of 8 bases from V and 4 bases from J, the junction contained 3 bases not matched to a gene. This CDR3 region has 14 residues. The germline V gene encodes CDR1 SEHNR and CDR2 FQNEAQ (reference sequence).

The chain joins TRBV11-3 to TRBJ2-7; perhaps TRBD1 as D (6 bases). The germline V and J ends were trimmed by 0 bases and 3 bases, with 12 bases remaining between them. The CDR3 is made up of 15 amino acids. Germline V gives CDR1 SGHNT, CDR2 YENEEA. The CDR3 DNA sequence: TGTGCCAGCAGCTTAGATGGGGGCACAGACTACGAGCAGTACTTC. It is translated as CASSLDGGTDYEQYF.

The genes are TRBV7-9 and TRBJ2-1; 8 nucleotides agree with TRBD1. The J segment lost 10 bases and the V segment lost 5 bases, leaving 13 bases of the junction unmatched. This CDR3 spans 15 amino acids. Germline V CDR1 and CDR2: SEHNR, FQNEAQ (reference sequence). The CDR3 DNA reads TGTGCCAGCAGCCTGGGACAGGCCCCGCGGTTGGAGCAGTTCTTC. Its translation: CASSLGQAPRLEQFF.

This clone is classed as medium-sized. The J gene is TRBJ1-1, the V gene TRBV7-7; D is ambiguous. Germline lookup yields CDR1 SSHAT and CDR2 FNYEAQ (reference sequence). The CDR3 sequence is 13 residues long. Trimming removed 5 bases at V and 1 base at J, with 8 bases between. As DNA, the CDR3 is TGTGCCAGCAGCCCTCAGGAGAACACTGAAGCTTTCTTT. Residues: CASSPQENTEAFF.

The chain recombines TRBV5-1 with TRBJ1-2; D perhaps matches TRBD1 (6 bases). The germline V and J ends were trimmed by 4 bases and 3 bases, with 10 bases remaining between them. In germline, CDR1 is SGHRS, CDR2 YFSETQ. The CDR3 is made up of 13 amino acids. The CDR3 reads CASSVDSYYGYTF. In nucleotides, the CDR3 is TGCGCCAGCAGCGTGGACAGCTACTATGGCTACACCTTC. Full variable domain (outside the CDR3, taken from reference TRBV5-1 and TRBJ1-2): KAGVTQTPRYLIKTRGQQVTLSCSPISGHRSVSWYQQTPGQGLQFLFEYFSETQRNKGNFPGRFSGRQFSNSRSEMNVSTLELGDSALYLCASSVDSYYGYTFGSGTRLTVV.

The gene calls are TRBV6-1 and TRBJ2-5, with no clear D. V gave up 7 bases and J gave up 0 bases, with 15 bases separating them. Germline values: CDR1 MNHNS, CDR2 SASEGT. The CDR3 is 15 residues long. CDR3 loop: CASKTMPLYQETQYF. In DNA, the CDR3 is TGTGCCAGCAAAACCATGCCACTGTACCAAGAGACCCAGTACTTC.

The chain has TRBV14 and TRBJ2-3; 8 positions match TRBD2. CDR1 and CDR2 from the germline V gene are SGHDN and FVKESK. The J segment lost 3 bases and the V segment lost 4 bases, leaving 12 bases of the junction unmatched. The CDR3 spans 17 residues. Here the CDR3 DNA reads TGTGCCAGCAGCCCAATAGCGGGGAGAACTAGAACAGATACGCAGTATTTT. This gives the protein CASSPIAGRTRTDTQYF.

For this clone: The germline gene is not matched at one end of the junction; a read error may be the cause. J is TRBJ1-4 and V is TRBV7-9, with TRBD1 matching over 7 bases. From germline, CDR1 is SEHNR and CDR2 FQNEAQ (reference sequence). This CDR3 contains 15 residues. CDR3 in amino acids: CASSQDDRVDEKLFF. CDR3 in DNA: TGCGCCAGCAGCCAAGATGACAGGGTGGATGAAAAACTGTTTTTT. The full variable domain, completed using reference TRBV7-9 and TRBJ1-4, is DTGVSQNPRHKITKRGQNVTFRCDPISEHNRLYWYRQTLGQGPEFLTYFQNEAQLEKSRLLSDRFSAERPKGSFSTLEIQRTEQGDSAMYLCASSQDDRVDEKLFFGSGTQLSVL.

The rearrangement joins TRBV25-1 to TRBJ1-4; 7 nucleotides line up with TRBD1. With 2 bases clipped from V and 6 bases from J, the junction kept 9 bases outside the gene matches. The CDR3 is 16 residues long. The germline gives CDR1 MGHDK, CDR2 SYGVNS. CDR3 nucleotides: TGTGCCAGCAGTGAACGGGAGGGGGCGAGGGATGAAAAACTGTTTTTT. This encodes CASSEREGARDEKLFF.

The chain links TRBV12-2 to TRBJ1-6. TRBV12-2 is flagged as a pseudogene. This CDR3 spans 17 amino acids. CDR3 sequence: CASRLGPFVGGNSPLHF. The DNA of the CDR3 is TGTGCAAGTCGCTTAGGCCCCTTTGTGGGAGGAAATTCACCCCTCCACTTT.

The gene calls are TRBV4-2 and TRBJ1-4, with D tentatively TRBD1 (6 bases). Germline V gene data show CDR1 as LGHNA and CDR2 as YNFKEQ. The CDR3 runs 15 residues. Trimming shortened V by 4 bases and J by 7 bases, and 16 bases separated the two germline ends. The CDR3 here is CASSLSTGRGEKLFF. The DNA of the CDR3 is TGTGCCAGCAGCCTATCGACAGGCCGGGGTGAAAAACTGTTTTTT.

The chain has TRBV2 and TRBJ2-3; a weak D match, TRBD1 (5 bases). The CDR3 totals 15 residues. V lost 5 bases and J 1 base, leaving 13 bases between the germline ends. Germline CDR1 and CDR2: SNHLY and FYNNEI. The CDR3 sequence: CASSKQALGTDTQYF. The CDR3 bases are TGTGCCAGCAGTAAACAGGCCCTAGGCACAGATACGCAGTATTTT.